Following are 30 T cell receptor beta chains from one sample sequenced in a study of blood T cell repertoires in COVID-19. The repertoire was sequenced with immunoSEQ multiplex PCR; TCRdb's copy has only in-frame clones and lacks some. The data contain 280,000 or so clones, 86% of them singletons. The sample consisted of peripheral blood. These receptors all come from a woman aged 25 to 45 who had recovered from COVID-19.

V gene TRBV5-1 combines with J gene TRBJ2-2; a weak D match, TRBD1 (6 bases). The CDR3 covers 14 residues. The germline gives CDR1 SGHRS, CDR2 YFSETQ. Trimming pared 4 bases from V and 9 bases from J, leaving 16 bases between. The CDR3 coding sequence is TGCGCCAGCAGCGAGGGGGTTAGGAACCGGGAGCTGTTTTTT. Its protein product is CASSEGVRNRELFF. The variable domain in full, completed from reference TRBV5-1 and TRBJ2-2, reads KAGVTQTPRYLIKTRGQQVTLSCSPISGHRSVSWYQQTPGQGLQFLFEYFSETQRNKGNFPGRFSGRQFSNSRSEMNVSTLELGDSALYLCASSEGVRNRELFFGEGSRLTVL.

This clone was seen only once. CDR3 DNA: TGTGCCAGCAGCTTTATGGGGAGGAGCCTGAACACTGAAGCTTTCTTT. Amino acid sequence: CASSFMGRSLNTEAFF. J is TRBJ1-1 and V is TRBV5-6; D call uncertain. Between the trimmed V and J ends, which lost 2 bases and 0 bases, there was a span of 14 bases. Germline-derived CDR1 and CDR2 are SGHDT and YYEEEE. This CDR3 has 16 amino acids.

This clone was detected a few times. This chain joins TRBV21-1 and TRBJ1-5; TRBD1 is the table's D call, not checked against the DNA. TRBV21-1 is assigned pseudogene status. The CDR3 has 16 residues. For the CDR3, the DNA is TGTGCCAGCAGCAGGATAATCACAGGGCAGAGGCAGCCCCAGCATTTT. Translating it yields CASSRIITGQRQPQHF.

The V gene is TRBV6-5, the J gene TRBJ1-3; D possibly corresponds to TRBD1 (5 bases). The germline gives CDR1 MNHEY, CDR2 SVGAGI. The CDR3 extends over 16 amino acids. V was clipped by 4 bases and J by 1 base, with 14 bases between them. In DNA form, the CDR3 reads TGTGCCAGCAGTTCAGGAGTAGGGGCTTCTGGAAACACCATATATTTT. Its protein product is CASSSGVGASGNTIYF.

This chain connects TRBV30 to TRBJ2-1; D is uncertain. This CDR3 spans 12 amino acids. Germline V lookup: CDR1 GTSNPN, CDR2 SVGIG (reference sequence). V gave up 4 bases and J gave up 10 bases, with 14 bases separating them. The CDR3 here is CAWMGPHPEQFF. The CDR3 DNA follows: TGTGCCTGGATGGGCCCCCACCCCGAGCAGTTCTTC.

In its sample, this clone was seen once. The chain combines TRBV6-6 with TRBJ1-2, with 7 positions matching TRBD1. The CDR3 is made up of 14 amino acids. The trim removed 5 bases at V and 5 bases at J, leaving 8 bases unmatched. The germline gives CDR1 MNHNY, CDR2 SVGAGI (reference sequence). CDR3 sequence reads: CASSRSGTEYGYTF. Written as DNA, the CDR3 is TGTGCCAGCAGTCGATCCGGGACAGAATATGGCTACACCTTC.

The rearrangement joins TRBV5-6 to TRBJ1-5, with a tentative D call TRBD1 (5 bases). V was cut by 3 bases and J by 3 bases, with 13 bases left in between. From germline, CDR1 is SGHDT and CDR2 YYEEEE. The CDR3 runs to 15 residues. CDR3 DNA: TGTGCCAGCAGCTGGACCGGAGGGGTCAATCAGCCCCAGCATTTT. Amino acids: CASSWTGGVNQPQHF.

This sequence joins TRBV28 and TRBJ2-5; TRBD2 agrees at 9 bases. The germline gives CDR1 MDHEN, CDR2 SYDVKM. The trim removed 3 bases at V and 2 bases at J, leaving 13 bases unmatched. The CDR3 consists of 18 residues. The CDR3 region is CASSFQGTSLRGQETQYF. The CDR3 DNA follows: TGTGCCAGCAGTTTTCAGGGGACTAGCCTACGGGGACAAGAGACCCAGTACTTC.

The rearrangement links TRBV6-1 to TRBJ2-2; D is unresolved. V was cut by 2 bases and J by 5 bases, with 3 bases left in between. The CDR3 has 12 amino acids. Germline V lookup: CDR1 MNHNS, CDR2 SASEGT. CDR3 sequence (DNA): TGTGCCAGCAGTGAAACTACCGGGGAGCTGTTTTTT. Its translation: CASSETTGELFF.

The gene calls are TRBV5-6 and TRBJ2-2; D is perhaps TRBD2 (6 bases). The germline CDR1 and CDR2 sequences are SGHDT and YYEEEE. Trimming removed 4 bases at V and 1 base at J, with 23 bases between. The CDR3 consists of 19 residues. Here the CDR3 DNA reads TGTGCCAGCAGCCCAGGCGACCTGTTTGCGGGGCTGAACACCGGGGAGCTGTTTTTT. It encodes CASSPGDLFAGLNTGELFF. The full variable domain, in which reference TRBV5-6 and TRBJ2-2 provide the parts outside the CDR3, is DAGVTQSPTHLIKTRGQQVTLRCSPKSGHDTVSWYQQALGQGPQFIFQYYEEEERQRGNFPDRFSGHQFPNYSSELNVNALLLGDSALYLCASSPGDLFAGLNTGELFFGEGSRLTVL.

In regard to this clone: Different DNA sequences within this sample yield the same CDR3. The chain employs TRBV5-1 and TRBJ2-5; possibly TRBD1 for D (5 bases). The germline V gene encodes CDR1 SGHRS and CDR2 YFSETQ. V gave up 3 bases and J gave up 1 base, with 10 bases separating them. The CDR3 has 14 residues. The CDR3 is CASSSGQGQETQYF. The CDR3 DNA is TGCGCCAGCAGCTCTGGGCAGGGCCAAGAGACCCAGTACTTC.

V gene TRBV6-2 or TRBV6-3 combines with J gene TRBJ2-2; 9 positions agree with TRBD1. With V trimmed by 4 bases and J by 7 bases, 10 bases remained unmatched. Germline V lookup: CDR1 MNHEY, CDR2 SVGEGT. CDR3 size: 16 residues. This chain's CDR3 is CASSSLGTGIHGELFF. CDR3 DNA sequence: TGTGCCAGCAGTTCACTCGGGACAGGGATTCACGGGGAGCTGTTTTTT.

This chain uses TRBV2 with TRBJ2-7; 9 nucleotides align to TRBD1. The germline V gene has CDR1 SNHLY and CDR2 FYNNEI. The V and J ends lost 4 bases and 2 bases, in that order; junction bases with no gene match: 15. The CDR3 extends over 18 amino acids. The CDR3 DNA reads TGTGCCAGCAGTGTTAACTCGGGTAAGACAGGGGGAACCTACGAGCAGTACTTC. It is translated as CASSVNSGKTGGTYEQYF.

The genes are TRBV27 and TRBJ1-6; 10 nucleotides align to TRBD1. The V gene end was trimmed by 2 bases and the J gene end by 10 bases; junction bases not matched to a gene: 11. The CDR3 is made up of 17 amino acids. Looked up from germline, CDR1 is MNHEY and CDR2 is SMNVEV (reference sequence). CDR3 DNA sequence: TGTGCCAGCAGTTTAGCCGCTCTGACAGGGGGCAGCTCACCCCTCCACTTT. Translated: CASSLAALTGGSSPLHF.

This rearrangement joins TRBV27 to TRBJ2-7; tentative D call: TRBD1 (6 bases). Germline V gene data show CDR1 as MNHEY and CDR2 as SMNVEV (reference sequence). Trimming stripped 7 bases from V and 0 bases from J, with 13 bases between. The CDR3 runs to 14 residues. The CDR3 spells CASKTMTGSYEQYF. The CDR3 DNA is TGTGCCAGCAAGACGATGACAGGCTCCTACGAGCAGTACTTC.

The genes are TRBV5-6 and TRBJ2-7, with 12 bases lining up with TRBD2. This CDR3 contains 15 residues. The V and J ends lost 2 bases and 1 base, in that order; junction bases with no gene match: 1. In germline, CDR1 is SGHDT, CDR2 YYEEEE. In nucleotides, the CDR3 is TGTGCCAGCAGCTTTCTAGCGGGAGGGTCCTACGAGCAGTACTTC. It codes for CASSFLAGGSYEQYF.

The V gene is TRBV6-5, the J gene TRBJ1-2; tentatively, D is TRBD1 (5 bases). There are 13 residues in the CDR3. Deletions cut 6 bases from V and 7 bases from J, with 15 bases between. The germline gives CDR1 MNHEY, CDR2 SVGAGI. CDR3 amino acids: CASRWGGDPGYTF. Here the CDR3 DNA reads TGTGCCAGCAGATGGGGAGGGGACCCTGGCTACACCTTC.

The chain employs TRBV5-5 and TRBJ1-5; 7 positions match TRBD1. The germline CDR1 and CDR2 sequences are SGHKS and YYEKEE (reference sequence). V lost 5 bases, J lost 3 bases, and 17 bases stayed unmatched. This CDR3 has 18 amino acids. CDR3 protein: CASSPTIAGTAFNQPQHF. CDR3 bases: TGTGCCAGCAGTCCTACTATTGCCGGGACAGCTTTCAATCAGCCCCAGCATTTT.

The genes are TRBV28 and TRBJ1-5, with D perhaps TRBD1 (6 bases). The ends were cut back, 2 bases at V and 2 bases at J, with 16 bases in the middle. Per germline, CDR1 MDHEN and CDR2 SYDVKM. The CDR3 contains 17 residues. The chain's CDR3 is CASSLGLRPGGNQPQHF. In DNA form, the CDR3 reads TGTGCCAGCAGTTTAGGTCTAAGGCCAGGGGGCAATCAGCCCCAGCATTTT.

The V gene is TRBV19, the J gene TRBJ2-7; possible D gene TRBD2, 5 bases. Trimming took off 3 bases at V and 4 bases at J, with 19 bases between the two ends. This CDR3 region has 16 residues. The germline V gene has CDR1 LNHDA and CDR2 SQIVND (reference sequence). CDR3 DNA sequence: TGTGCCAGTAGTATCGGTGGAGGCAGAAGCCAGTACGAGCAGTACTTC. Residues: CASSIGGGRSQYEQYF.

V usage is TRBV10-3 and J usage is TRBJ2-1; TRBD2 matches 7 bases. Per the germline V gene, CDR1 is ENHRY and CDR2 is SYGVKD. Trimming took 4 bases from V and 9 from J; bases not matched to a gene: 6. CDR3 length: 13 amino acids. CDR3 DNA sequence: TGTGCCATCAGTGCCGCTACGGGGGGTGAGCAGTTCTTC. Translated, it gives CAISAATGGEQFF.

Turning to this clone: Relative to the germline gene, one junction end is altered; a read error may explain this. CDR3 amino acids: CASSPSTVSYEQYF. In DNA, the CDR3 is TGTGCTAGCAGCCCATCGACAGTATCCTACGAGCAGTACTTC. The V and J genes are TRBV7-7 and TRBJ2-7; D is perhaps TRBD1 (5 bases). The CDR3 contains 14 residues. The germline V gene encodes CDR1 SSHAT and CDR2 FNYEAQ (reference sequence).

The chain combines TRBV3-1 (or the pseudogene TRBV3-2) with TRBJ2-2, with TRBD1 as a possible D gene (5 bases). With 1 base removed from V and 5 bases from J, the gap between germline ends came to 5 bases. The CDR3 contains 13 residues. Germline V gene sequence: CDR1 LGHDT, CDR2 YNNKEL (reference sequence). DNA for the CDR3: TGTGCCAGCAGCCAAGGGACAACCGGGGAGCTGTTTTTT. Amino acid sequence: CASSQGTTGELFF.

This clone was observed a single time. V gene TRBV3-1 (or the pseudogene TRBV3-2) combines with J gene TRBJ2-5, with D unresolved. This CDR3 has 13 residues. Per germline, CDR1 LGHDT and CDR2 YNNKEL (reference sequence). V was clipped by 3 bases and J by 3 bases, with 8 bases between them. The CDR3 DNA is TGTGCCAGCAGCCACGCGTATGAAGAGACCCAGTACTTC. Translation: CASSHAYEETQYF.

This clone was observed a single time. V and J are TRBV5-1 and TRBJ2-5; 7 nucleotides match TRBD1. Per the germline V gene, CDR1 is SGHRS and CDR2 is YFSETQ. The V segment lost 10 bases and the J segment 5 bases; nucleotides outside the gene matches: 11. The CDR3 contains 13 residues. CDR3 DNA: TGCGCCGGTAGCAAGACAGGGCGGGAGACCCAGTACTTC. Its translation: CAGSKTGRETQYF.

V and J are TRBV25-1 and TRBJ1-4, with TRBD1 identical over 7 bases. J lost 6 bases, V lost 4 bases, and 8 bases had no gene match. In germline, CDR1 is MGHDK, CDR2 SYGVNS. The CDR3 is made up of 15 amino acids. CDR3 residues: CASSATGQPHEKLFF. The CDR3, as DNA: TGTGCCAGCAGTGCTACGGGACAGCCGCATGAAAAACTGTTTTTT.

The chain has TRBV30 and TRBJ2-1; 9 bases align to TRBD2. The CDR3 is 16 residues long. The trim removed 0 bases at V and 6 bases at J, leaving 9 bases unmatched. CDR1 is GTSNPN and CDR2 is SVGIG in the germline V gene (reference sequence). The CDR3: CAWSVRRLAGRNEQFF. CDR3 coding DNA: TGTGCCTGGAGTGTACGCAGGCTAGCGGGGCGCAATGAGCAGTTCTTC. Complete variable domain (other parts from reference TRBV30 and TRBJ2-1): SQTIHQWPATLVQPVGSPLSLECTVEGTSNPNLYWYRQAAGRGLQLLFYSVGIGQISSEVPQNLSASRPQDRQFILSSKKLLLSDSGFYLCAWSVRRLAGRNEQFFGPGTRLTVL.

The gene calls are TRBV3-1 (or the pseudogene TRBV3-2) and TRBJ2-7; TRBD1 aligns across 8 bases. CDR1 and CDR2 from the germline V gene are LGHDT and YNNKEL (reference sequence). The CDR3 consists of 14 residues. V was clipped by 4 bases and J by 2 bases; unmatched bases: 4. CDR3 nucleotide sequence: TGTGCCAGCAGCCGCCCGGGACAGGCCTACGAGCAGTACTTC. Translated: CASSRPGQAYEQYF.

The CDR3 region is CASSEFRQGPYEQYF. The CDR3 nucleotides read TGTGCCAGCAGTGAGTTCAGACAGGGTCCCTACGAGCAGTACTTC. V usage is TRBV2 and J usage is TRBJ2-7; 7 nucleotides align to TRBD1. The germline gives CDR1 SNHLY, CDR2 FYNNEI. The CDR3 extends over 15 amino acids. Trimming removed 3 bases from V and 2 bases from J; junction bases left unmatched: 7.

Turning to this clone: The junction and the germline gene differ at one end; a read error may be behind it. The V and J genes are TRBV5-1 and TRBJ2-7; the D gene is possibly TRBD2 (5 bases). Germline assignment: CDR1 SGHRS and CDR2 YFSETQ. The CDR3 runs to 14 residues. The chain's CDR3 is CASSLEGRMYVQYF. The CDR3 DNA sequence: TGCGCCAGCAGCCTCGAGGGTAGGATGTACGTGCAGTACTTC.